This T cell receptor beta chain comes out of a study of cytomegalovirus exposure and HLA in healthy donors. On the study more broadly: Early released data had about 85 million unique TCRs, all coming from HLA-typed donors.

Overall study results and limits: Most TCR sequences showed up rarely, but some public TCRs showed up in many donors. Accurate predictions that matched the HLA-A and HLA-B alleles of most subjects were reportedly made from TCR beta sequences. Serostatus for CMV was the only available immune exposure information.

PCR was performed using 60 Vbeta and 13 Jbeta primers. TCRdb's table, derived via immunoSEQ multiplex PCR, lists solely in-frame clones and lacks some. The sample has about 200,000 clones. This CDR3 is built from 11 residues. Germline V gene sequence: CDR1 SGHAT, CDR2 FQNNGV. About this clone: Its antigen is unidentified.

This clonotype was obtained from a girl aged 2-9 years in good health and CMV-seropositive. This chain joins TRBV11-2 and TRBJ2-5, with D perhaps matching TRBD1 (6 bases). The tail of the sequence fits TRBJ2-7 better, so the J call may be wrong. What was sequenced was PBMCs. CDR3 bases: TGTGCCAGCAGCCACAGGGCCGAGCAGTACTTC. Translated, it gives CASSHRAEQYF.